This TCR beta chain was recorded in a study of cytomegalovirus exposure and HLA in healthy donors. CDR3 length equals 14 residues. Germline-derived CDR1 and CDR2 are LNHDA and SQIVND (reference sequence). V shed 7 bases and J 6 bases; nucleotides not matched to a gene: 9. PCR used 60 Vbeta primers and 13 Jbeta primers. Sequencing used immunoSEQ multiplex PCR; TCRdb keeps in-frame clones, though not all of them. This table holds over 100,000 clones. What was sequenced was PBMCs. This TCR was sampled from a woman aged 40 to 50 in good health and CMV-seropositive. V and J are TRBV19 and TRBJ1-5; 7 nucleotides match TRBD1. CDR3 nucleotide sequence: TGTGCCAGTACCCTCGACAGGGCTAGTCAGCCCCAGCATTTT. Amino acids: CASTLDRASQPQHF.